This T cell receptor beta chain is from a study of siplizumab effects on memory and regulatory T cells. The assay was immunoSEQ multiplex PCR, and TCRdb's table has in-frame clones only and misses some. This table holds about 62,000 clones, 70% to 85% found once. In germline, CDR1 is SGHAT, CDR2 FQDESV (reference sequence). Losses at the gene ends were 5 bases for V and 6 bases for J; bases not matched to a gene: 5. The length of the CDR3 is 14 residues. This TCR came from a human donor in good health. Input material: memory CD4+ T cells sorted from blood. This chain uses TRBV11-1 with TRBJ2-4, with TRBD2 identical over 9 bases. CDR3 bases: TGTGCCAGCAGCACGCGGGGGGGAGGAAACATTCAGTACTTC. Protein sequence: CASSTRGGGNIQYF. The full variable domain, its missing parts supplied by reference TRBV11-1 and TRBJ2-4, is EAEVAQSPRYKITEKSQAVAFWCDPISGHATLYWYRQILGQGPELLVQFQDESVVDDSQLPKDRFSAERLKGVDSTLKIQPAELGDSAMYLCASSTRGGGNIQYFGAGTRLSVL.